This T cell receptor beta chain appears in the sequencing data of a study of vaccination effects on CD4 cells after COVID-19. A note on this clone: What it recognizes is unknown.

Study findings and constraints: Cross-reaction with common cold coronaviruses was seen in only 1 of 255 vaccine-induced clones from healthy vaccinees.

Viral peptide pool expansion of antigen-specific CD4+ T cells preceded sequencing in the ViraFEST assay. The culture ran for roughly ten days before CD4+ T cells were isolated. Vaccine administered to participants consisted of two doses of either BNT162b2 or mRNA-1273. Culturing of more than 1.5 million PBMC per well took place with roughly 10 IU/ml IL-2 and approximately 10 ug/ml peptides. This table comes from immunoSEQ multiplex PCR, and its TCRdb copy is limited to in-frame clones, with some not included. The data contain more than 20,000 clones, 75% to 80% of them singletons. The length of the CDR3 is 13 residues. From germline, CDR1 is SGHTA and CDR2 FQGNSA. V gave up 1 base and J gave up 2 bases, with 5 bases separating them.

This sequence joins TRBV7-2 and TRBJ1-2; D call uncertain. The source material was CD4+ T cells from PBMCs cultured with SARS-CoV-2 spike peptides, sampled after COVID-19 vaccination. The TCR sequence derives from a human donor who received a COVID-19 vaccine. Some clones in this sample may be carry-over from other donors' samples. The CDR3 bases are TGTGCCAGCAGCTTAGGCGGGAACTATGGCTACACCTTC. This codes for CASSLGGNYGYTF.